A single sample gave rise to the 10 T cell receptor beta chains below, sequenced in a study of response to subunit inactivated influenza vaccine. Using its own MiXCR run on the RT-PCR reads, TCRdb lists one record per CDR3 protein. This table has approximately 500,000 distinct CDR3 sequences, about 14% appearing once. The sequences come from PBMCs from blood, collected less than 13 days after vaccination. The receptors were sampled from a man aged 50 or older who received an inactivated influenza vaccine.

The chain couples TRBV7-9 to TRBJ2-5; 9 bases are a match to TRBD2. The CDR3 totals 16 residues. From germline, CDR1 is SEHNR and CDR2 FQNEAQ (reference sequence). V lost 3 bases, J lost 2 bases, and 7 bases stayed unmatched. CDR3 in amino acids: CASSFPWAGGQETQYF. The CDR3 DNA follows: TGTGCCAGCAGCTTTCCCTGGGCGGGAGGGCAAGAGACCCAGTACTTC.

This clonotype has a handful of counts. The CDR3 sequence: CSAEVYGYTF. CDR3 bases: TGCAGTGCGGAGGTATATGGCTACACCTTC. V is TRBV20-1 and J is TRBJ1-2, with D unresolved. V was cut by 6 bases and J by 5 bases, with 7 bases left in between. CDR1 and CDR2 from the germline V gene are DFQATT and SNEGSKA (reference sequence). The CDR3 consists of 10 residues.

This chain joins TRBV6-5 and TRBJ1-4; D not certain. The CDR3 sequence is 14 residues long. The V end lost 0 bases, the J end lost 8 bases, and 10 bases lay between the germline ends. Looked up from germline, CDR1 is MNHEY and CDR2 is SVGAGI. The CDR3 DNA reads TGTGCCAGCAGTTACTCTGCAGCACTAGAAAAACTGTTTTTT. The encoded protein is CASSYSAALEKLFF.

Only a few counts were recorded for this clonotype. This chain links TRBV20-1 with TRBJ2-3; 9 nucleotides line up with TRBD2. This CDR3 spans 14 amino acids. CDR1 and CDR2 (germline): DFQATT, SNEGSKA (reference sequence). V lost 2 bases and J lost 5; bases outside the gene matches: 5. The CDR3 bases are TGCAGTGCTAGACCCCGGACTAGCGTAGATACGCAGTATTTT. Translating gives CSARPRTSVDTQYF.

The rearrangement links TRBV3-1 to TRBJ2-2; TRBD2 matches at 7 bases. V was clipped by 6 bases and J by 4 bases; unmatched bases: 5. The germline V gene encodes CDR1 LGHDT and CDR2 YNNKEL (reference sequence). The CDR3 runs to 14 residues. This chain's CDR3 is CASSRSGGTGELFF. CDR3 DNA: TGTGCCAGCAGTCGGTCGGGGGGCACCGGGGAGCTGTTTTTT.

This clonotype was found a few times. The gene calls are TRBV20-1 and TRBJ2-7; 9 bases match TRBD1. Germline-derived CDR1 and CDR2 are DFQATT and SNEGSKA (reference sequence). The CDR3 runs 14 residues. Trimming cost V 0 bases and J 5 bases; bases outside gene matches: 5. For the CDR3, the DNA is TGCAGTGCTAGAGACCGGGACAGGGTTAACGAGCAGTACTTC. This gives the protein CSARDRDRVNEQYF.

About this clonotype: This may arise from a read error, as a much more abundant clone is one base away. This chain joins TRBV11-2 and TRBJ2-1; D perhaps matches TRBD2 (6 bases). Looked up from germline, CDR1 is SGHAT and CDR2 is FQNNGV. V lost 2 bases and J 5 bases, leaving 22 bases between the germline ends. This CDR3 is built from 18 residues. The CDR3 DNA is TGTGCCAGCAGCTTATTTCCGGGACTCCCGATAAGTAACAATGAGCAGTTCTTC. Protein: CASSLFPGLPISNNEQFF.

The V call is TRBV3-1, the J call TRBJ2-1, with unresolved D. V was clipped by 0 bases and J by 0 bases, with 9 bases between them. Germline-derived CDR1 and CDR2 are LGHDT and YNNKEL (reference sequence). The CDR3 has 16 residues. CDR3 in DNA: TGTGCCAGCAGCCAAGATCCCAATTTCTCCTACAATGAGCAGTTCTTC. Protein: CASSQDPNFSYNEQFF.

The chain couples TRBV9 to TRBJ2-7, with 7 bases aligning to TRBD2. The CDR3 has 14 amino acids. Germline CDR1 SGDLS, CDR2 YYNGEE. With V trimmed by 1 base and J by 6 bases, 7 bases remained unmatched. The CDR3 region is CASSVRDYLSEQYF. The CDR3 bases are TGTGCCAGCAGCGTAAGGGACTACCTTTCCGAGCAGTACTTC. The complete variable domain, with remaining parts taken from reference TRBV9 and TRBJ2-7, reads DSGVTQTPKHLITATGQRVTLRCSPRSGDLSVYWYQQSLDQGLQFLIQYYNGEERAKGNILERFSAQQFPDLHSELNLSSLELGDSALYFCASSVRDYLSEQYFGPGTRLTVT.

This clonotype has a count of ten or more. V usage is TRBV6-1 and J usage is TRBJ2-3, with D uncertain. The germline gives CDR1 MNHNS, CDR2 SASEGT. The CDR3 has 11 amino acids. With 3 bases removed from V and 2 bases from J, the gap between germline ends came to 0 bases. The CDR3 protein is CASSDTDTQYF. In DNA, the CDR3 is TGTGCCAGCAGTGACACAGATACGCAGTATTTT.